This TCR beta chain was profiled in a study of long-term antiretroviral therapy in people with HIV. Comment on this clone: Its antigen is not identified.

Germline loops: CDR1 MDHEN, CDR2 SYDVKM. V lost 5 bases and J lost 1; bases outside the gene matches: 22. CDR3 length equals 20 residues. They ran version v3.0 of the immunoSEQ assay at survey level. The table came from immunoSEQ multiplex PCR; TCRdb's copy has only in-frame clones and leaves some out. Of 20,000 or so clones in the sample, about four fifths were seen once. Study-level findings and limits: Narrower CDR3 length ranges marked HIV repertoires relative to controls. Blood, drawn from about 2004 to 2017, may reflect older ART regimens.

The sequencing used unsorted PBMCs, collected about 6.1 years after starting antiretroviral therapy. V usage is TRBV28 and J usage is TRBJ2-7; 8 bases are shared with TRBD1. This sequence was found in a man aged 25 to 40 with HIV. CDR3 nucleotide sequence: TGTGCCAGCAGTCAACCAGGAGGACAGGGATATGGTCTAGGTTCCTACGAGCAGTACTTC. Translation gives CASSQPGGQGYGLGSYEQYF.